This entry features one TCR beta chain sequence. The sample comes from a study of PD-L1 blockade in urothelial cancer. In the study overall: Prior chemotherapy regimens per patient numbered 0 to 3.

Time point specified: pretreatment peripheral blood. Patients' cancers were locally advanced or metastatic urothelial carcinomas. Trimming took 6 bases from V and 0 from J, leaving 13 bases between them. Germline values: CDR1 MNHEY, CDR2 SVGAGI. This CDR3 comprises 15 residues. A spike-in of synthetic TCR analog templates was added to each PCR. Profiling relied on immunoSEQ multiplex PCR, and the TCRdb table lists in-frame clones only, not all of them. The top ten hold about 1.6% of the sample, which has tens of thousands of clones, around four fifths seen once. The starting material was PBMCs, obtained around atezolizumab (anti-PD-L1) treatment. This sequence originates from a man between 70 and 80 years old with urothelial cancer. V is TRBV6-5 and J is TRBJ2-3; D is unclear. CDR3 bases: TGTGCCAGCAGCTCGACTCCCGCTAGCACAGATACGCAGTATTTT. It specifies CASSSTPASTDTQYF.